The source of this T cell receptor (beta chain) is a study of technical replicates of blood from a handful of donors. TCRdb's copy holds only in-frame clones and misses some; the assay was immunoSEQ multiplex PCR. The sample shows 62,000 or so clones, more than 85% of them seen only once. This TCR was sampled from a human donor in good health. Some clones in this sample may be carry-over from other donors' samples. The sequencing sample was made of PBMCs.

The CDR3: CASSVAGASYNEQFF. CDR3 bases: TGTGCCAGCAGCGTAGCGGGGGCCTCCTACAATGAGCAGTTCTTC. The V and J genes are TRBV6-4 and TRBJ2-1, with TRBD2 matching over 9 bases. CDR1 and CDR2 from the germline V gene are MRHNA and SNTAGT. The V gene end was trimmed by 6 bases and the J gene end by 0 bases; junction bases not matched to a gene: 3. The CDR3 has 15 amino acids.